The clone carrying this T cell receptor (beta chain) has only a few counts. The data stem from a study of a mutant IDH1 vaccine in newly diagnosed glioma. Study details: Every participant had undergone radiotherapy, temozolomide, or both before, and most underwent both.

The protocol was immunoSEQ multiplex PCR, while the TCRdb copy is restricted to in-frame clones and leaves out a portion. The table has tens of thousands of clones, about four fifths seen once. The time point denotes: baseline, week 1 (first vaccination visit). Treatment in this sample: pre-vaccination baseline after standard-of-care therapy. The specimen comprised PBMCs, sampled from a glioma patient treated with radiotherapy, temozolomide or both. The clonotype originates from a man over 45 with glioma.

CDR3 loop: CASSPTPRNTEAFF. The CDR3 DNA reads TGTGCCAGCAGCCCGACACCGAGGAATACTGAAGCTTTCTTT. V and J are TRBV6-5 and TRBJ1-1; the D is unclear. Trimming pared 6 bases from V and 5 bases from J, leaving 16 bases between. The length of the CDR3 is 14 residues. The germline gives CDR1 MNHEY, CDR2 SVGAGI.